A single sample gave rise to the 16 T cell receptor beta chains below, sequenced in a study of blood T cells in healthy people across ages. Next came a second PCR, run for roughly 6 to 11 cycles, which used a sample-barcoded 5' primer along with a J-beta primer mix. In TCRdb, the 5' RACE reads were re-called with MiXCR into one record per CDR3 protein. Here the sample spans about 1.6 million distinct CDR3 sequences, roughly a third being singletons. Sample: blood. The receptors originated from a woman aged 30 to 39 in good health.

The rearrangement uses TRBV10-2 and TRBJ1-4; weak D call: TRBD1 (5 bases). The CDR3 has 15 amino acids. Germline CDR1 reads WSHSY; CDR2 reads SAAADI. Trimming cost V 8 bases and J 7 bases, with 20 bases left between them. In nucleotides, the CDR3 is TGCGCCAGCTATCCGGGACGGGGACTAAGTGAAAAACTGTTTTTT. Translated: CASYPGRGLSEKLFF.

The V and J genes are TRBV30 and TRBJ1-1, with unresolved D. V dropped 0 bases and J dropped 5 bases, with 13 bases sitting between them. The CDR3 sequence is 14 residues long. The germline CDR1 and CDR2 sequences are GTSNPN and SVGIG (reference sequence). The CDR3 DNA is TGTGCCTGGAGTGTATACGGGGTTGGGACTGAAGCTTTCTTT. It yields the protein CAWSVYGVGTEAFF.

This clonotype was picked up many times. In DNA, the CDR3 is TGCAGCGTGCGTCCTAGCGGGGGGGCAGATACGCAGTATTTT. It translates to CSVRPSGGADTQYF. The chain combines TRBV29-1 with TRBJ2-3; TRBD2 aligns across 12 bases. Trimming took 6 bases from V and 4 from J; bases not matched to a gene: 5. Germline lookup yields CDR1 SQVTM and CDR2 ANQGSEA. CDR3 length: 14 amino acids.

This clonotype has a handful of counts. V gene TRBV3-1 combines with J gene TRBJ2-7; TRBD2 aligns across 11 bases. J lost 3 bases, V lost 4 bases, and 5 bases had no gene match. Germline V gene data show CDR1 as LGHDT and CDR2 as YNNKEL (reference sequence). The CDR3 length is 15 residues. The CDR3 here is CASSRPSGGNYEQYF. DNA of the CDR3: TGTGCCAGCAGCCGACCTAGCGGGGGGAACTACGAGCAGTACTTC.

The chain employs TRBV4-2 and TRBJ1-5; perhaps TRBD1 as D (6 bases). CDR3 length: 16 amino acids. CDR1 and CDR2 (germline): LGHNA, YNFKEQ. The V and J ends lost 5 bases and 4 bases respectively, with 18 bases between them. CDR3 in DNA: TGTGCCAGCAGCGGCCAACTTGACAGGACAAATCAGCCCCAGCATTTT. Its protein product is CASSGQLDRTNQPQHF.

This clonotype was picked up a small number of times. The V and J genes are TRBV4-1 and TRBJ1-2; the D is unclear. The CDR3 extends over 15 amino acids. Between the trimmed V and J ends, which lost 1 base and 4 bases, there was a span of 13 bases. Per the germline V gene, CDR1 is MGHRA and CDR2 is YSYEKL. CDR3 sequence reads: CASSQVRAGAYGYTF. CDR3 sequence (DNA): TGCGCCAGCAGCCAAGTAAGGGCAGGTGCCTATGGCTACACCTTC.

This clonotype occurred a few times. The chain carries TRBV20-1 and TRBJ2-7; D unclear. The V gene lost 3 bases and the J gene lost 2 bases, with 17 bases spanning the gap. The CDR3 sequence is 15 residues long. From germline, CDR1 is DFQATT and CDR2 SNEGSKA (reference sequence). This chain's CDR3 is CSASREVVPPYEQYF. The CDR3 region has the DNA TGCAGTGCTAGCAGAGAGGTGGTACCTCCCTACGAGCAGTACTTC.

The table lists this clonotype with a few counts. The DNA of the CDR3 is TGCGCCAGCAGCGCAGACAGGGCAGGGAATTCACCCCTCCACTTT. Translating it yields CASSADRAGNSPLHF. This chain uses TRBV10-2 with TRBJ1-6; 7 nucleotides match TRBD1. The V gene's germline CDR1 is WSHSY and CDR2 SAAADI. There are 15 residues in the CDR3. With V trimmed by 6 bases and J by 7 bases, 9 bases remained unmatched.

The chain employs TRBV3-1 and TRBJ2-3; TRBD2 agrees at 8 bases. The germline CDR1 and CDR2 sequences are LGHDT and YNNKEL (reference sequence). This CDR3 is built from 14 residues. V shed 7 bases and J 2 bases; nucleotides not matched to a gene: 5. Here the CDR3 reads CASTPRGATDTQYF. As DNA, the CDR3 is TGTGCCAGCACCCCGCGGGGGGCCACAGATACGCAGTATTTT.

The J gene is TRBJ2-1, the V gene TRBV5-6; a possible D gene is TRBD1 (6 bases). The CDR3 has 16 residues. V was pared by 1 base and J by 6 bases, with 17 bases between. Germline V gene lookup returns CDR1 SGHDT and CDR2 YYEEEE. CDR3 nucleotides: TGTGCCAGCAGCTTGAGATCGCCAGGGGCACGCAATGAGCAGTTCTTC. Its translation: CASSLRSPGARNEQFF.

This clonotype is a singleton in its sample. A much bigger clone sits one base away, suggesting this may be a read error. This chain connects TRBV20-1 to TRBJ2-7; 7 bases agree with TRBD2. Germline V CDR1 and CDR2: DFQATT, SNEGSKA (reference sequence). The CDR3 is made up of 15 amino acids. The CDR3 DNA follows: TGCAGTGCTGGAGAGGGAGGGAGGGACCCGTACGAGCAGTACTTC. This translates into CSAGEGGRDPYEQYF.

The chain couples TRBV5-1 to TRBJ1-2, with D possibly matching TRBD1 (5 bases). Germline CDR1 is SGHRS and CDR2 is YFSETQ. The V gene lost 4 bases and the J gene lost 8 bases, with 18 bases spanning the gap. This CDR3 region has 14 residues. This CDR3 is CASSPRWGVPGYTF. CDR3 sequence (DNA): TGCGCCAGCAGCCCGAGATGGGGCGTCCCCGGCTACACCTTC.

This clonotype turned up a few times. The chain combines TRBV29-1 with TRBJ2-1, with TRBD2 identical over 10 bases. CDR1 is SQVTM and CDR2 is ANQGSEA in the germline V gene. The CDR3 sequence is 14 residues long. Trimming at V came to 6 bases and at J to 9 bases, leaving 11 bases not matched to a gene. CDR3 amino acids: CSVGRGLAGVEQFF. The DNA for the CDR3 is TGCAGCGTCGGCAGGGGGCTAGCGGGAGTTGAGCAGTTCTTC.

In this sample, this clonotype turned up a few times. The chain couples TRBV21-1 to TRBJ2-7; TRBD1, as called in the table, went unchecked against the DNA. TRBV21-1 is marked as a pseudogene. This CDR3 has 18 amino acids. The CDR3 region is CASSKGDKVTGKDYEQYF. Written as DNA, the CDR3 is TGTGCCAGCAGCAAAGGGGATAAAGTTACAGGTAAAGACTACGAGCAGTACTTC.

The chain carries TRBV5-1 and TRBJ2-1; 8 nucleotides match TRBD2. Unmatched junction bases numbered 7, after V lost 0 bases and J lost 8 bases. CDR1 is SGHRS, CDR2 YFSETQ, per germline. The CDR3 is 15 amino acids. The CDR3 sequence is CASSLVAAGADEQFF. In nucleotides, the CDR3 is TGCGCCAGCAGCTTGGTGGCAGCGGGAGCGGATGAGCAGTTCTTC.

At least ten counts were recorded for this clonotype. This chain uses TRBV29-1 with TRBJ2-3, with D possibly being TRBD2 (6 bases). This CDR3 region has 15 residues. V lost 0 bases, J lost 1 base, and 11 bases lay in between. Germline CDR1 and CDR2: SQVTM and ANQGSEA. CDR3 sequence (DNA): TGCAGCGTTGAAGATAGGGGACTCCGCACAGATACGCAGTATTTT. This codes for CSVEDRGLRTDTQYF.